Each of the 30 T cell receptor beta chains below was sequenced from the same sample in a study of blood T cell repertoires in COVID-19. Sequencing used immunoSEQ multiplex PCR; TCRdb keeps in-frame clones, though not all of them. This table holds around 59,000 clones, approximately 80% found once. Source material: peripheral blood. The receptor set was obtained from a man in his 60s with acute or convalescent COVID-19.

This clone was picked up one time. This chain links TRBV3-1 (or the pseudogene TRBV3-2) with TRBJ2-7; D gene unclear. Germline lookup yields CDR1 LGHDT and CDR2 YNNKEL (reference sequence). V was trimmed by 5 bases and J by 2 bases, leaving 13 bases between them. The CDR3 has 14 amino acids. The CDR3 DNA is TGTGCCAGCAGCTTAGCATCGATAACCTACGAGCAGTACTTC. Translated: CASSLASITYEQYF.

The chain is built from TRBV7-2 and TRBJ1-6; TRBD1 aligns across 7 bases. Germline assignment: CDR1 SGHTA and CDR2 FQGNSA. This CDR3 region has 15 residues. J gave up 8 bases and V 1 base, and 5 bases lay outside the gene matches. The CDR3 nucleotides read TGTGCCAGCAGCTTAGTCGGCAGGGGGGATTCACCCCTCCACTTT. Protein: CASSLVGRGDSPLHF.

The chain recombines TRBV5-8 with TRBJ1-1; D is unclear. Trimming pared 0 bases from V and 3 bases from J, leaving 9 bases between. CDR1 SGHTS and CDR2 YDEGEE come from the germline V gene. This CDR3 is 14 amino acids long. The CDR3 nucleotides are TGTGCCAGCAGCTTGGGGTTTTCGGACACTGAAGCTTTCTTT. As protein: CASSLGFSDTEAFF.

This clone was seen only once. The rearrangement links TRBV5-1 to TRBJ1-2; no reliable D call. The CDR3 is 12 amino acids. Germline V gene lookup returns CDR1 SGHRS and CDR2 YFSETQ. The V end lost 0 bases, the J end lost 13 bases, and 13 bases lay between the germline ends. The DNA of the CDR3 is TGCGCCAGCAGCTTGGCTTCAGGCTCCCCCACCTTC. It is translated as CASSLASGSPTF.

V and J are TRBV28 and TRBJ1-1; 9 bases map to TRBD1. J was trimmed by 0 bases and V by 6 bases; bases with no gene match: 2. Germline V CDR1 and CDR2: MDHEN, SYDVKM. The CDR3 has 14 amino acids. This CDR3 reads CASRGQGMNTEAFF. CDR3 bases: TGTGCCAGCAGGGGACAGGGTATGAACACTGAAGCTTTCTTT. The entire variable domain, with the rest obtained from reference TRBV28 and TRBJ1-1, is as follows: DVKVTQSSRYLVKRTGEKVFLECVQDMDHENMFWYRQDPGLGLRLIYFSYDVKMKEKGDIPEGYSVSREKKERFSLILESASTNQTSMYLCASRGQGMNTEAFFGQGTRLTVV.

The chain recombines TRBV20-1 with TRBJ1-1, with D perhaps matching TRBD1 (5 bases). Germline CDR1 is DFQATT and CDR2 is SNEGSKA (reference sequence). CDR3 size: 11 residues. In nucleotides, the CDR3 is TGCAAGGGGCGGGGGAACACTGAAGCTTTCTTT. Encoded protein: CKGRGNTEAFF.

CDR3 in DNA: TGTGCCAGCAGCTCAGGACAGCCGAAATCCCCTAGTGAGCAGTACTTC. Translation gives CASSSGQPKSPSEQYF. The chain links TRBV7-6 to TRBJ2-7; D may be TRBD1 (6 bases). The length of the CDR3 is 16 residues. The V gene's germline CDR1 is SGHVS and CDR2 FNYEAQ. V dropped 4 bases and J dropped 7 bases, with 23 bases sitting between them.

The genes are TRBV24-1 and TRBJ2-1; 9 bases match TRBD1. Trimming at V came to 4 bases and at J to 4 bases, leaving 4 bases not matched to a gene. The CDR3 contains 15 residues. Per the germline V gene, CDR1 is KGHDR and CDR2 is SFDVKD. CDR3 sequence: CATSDAGTGYNEQFF. The CDR3 DNA follows: TGTGCCACCAGTGACGCCGGGACAGGGTACAATGAGCAGTTCTTC.

This chain connects TRBV2 to TRBJ1-2, with 9 bases that match TRBD1. The CDR3 totals 13 residues. V gave up 7 bases and J gave up 7 bases; unmatched junction bases: 7. Germline V gives CDR1 SNHLY, CDR2 FYNNEI. In DNA, the CDR3 is TGTGCCAGCATACTACAGGGGGCGCCTGGCTACACCTTC. Translated, it gives CASILQGAPGYTF.

The chain uses TRBV24-1 and TRBJ2-3, with D possibly TRBD2 on 5 matching bases. V shed 6 bases and J shed 0 bases, with 6 bases lying between them. The CDR3 is 13 residues long. Germline loops: CDR1 KGHDR, CDR2 SFDVKD. For the CDR3, the DNA is TGTGCCACCAGTCGGGGTAGCACAGATACGCAGTATTTT. It encodes CATSRGSTDTQYF.

The chain joins TRBV18 to TRBJ2-2, with 8 bases identical to TRBD1. V shed 6 bases, J shed 5 bases, and the junction held 17 bases outside the gene matches. There are 18 residues in the CDR3. CDR1 KGHSH and CDR2 LQKENI come from the germline V gene. CDR3 in amino acids: CASSQTAFRTGRTGELFF. The CDR3 DNA follows: TGTGCCAGCTCTCAAACGGCGTTTCGGACAGGGAGAACCGGGGAGCTGTTTTTT.

This clone is classed as medium-sized. The chain couples TRBV19 to TRBJ1-6; D is undetermined. The CDR3 sequence is 15 residues long. Deletions cut 7 bases from V and 5 bases from J, with 15 bases between. Germline CDR1 is LNHDA and CDR2 is SQIVND (reference sequence). CDR3 region: CASKRGYRHNSPLHF. The CDR3 nucleotides read TGTGCCAGTAAAAGAGGGTACCGTCATAATTCACCCCTCCACTTT.

The rearrangement links TRBV3-1 (or the pseudogene TRBV3-2) to TRBJ1-2, with D possibly being TRBD1 (6 bases). CDR3 length: 14 amino acids. Germline V CDR1 and CDR2: LGHDT, YNNKEL (reference sequence). V lost 0 bases and J lost 4, with 9 bases in between. The CDR3 coding sequence is TGTGCCAGCAGCCAAGAACAGGGCATCTATGGCTACACCTTC. Amino acid sequence: CASSQEQGIYGYTF.

The chain uses TRBV5-1 and TRBJ2-7; D is uncertain. CDR1 SGHRS and CDR2 YFSETQ come from the germline V gene. This CDR3 is 12 amino acids long. The V end was cut by 5 bases, the J end by 3 bases, with 9 bases between. The chain's CDR3 is CASRTDNYEQYF. CDR3 DNA: TGCGCCAGCAGAACCGACAACTACGAGCAGTACTTC.

The chain uses TRBV7-3 and TRBJ2-7, with 7 positions matching TRBD2. The V and J ends lost 5 bases and 4 bases, in that order; junction bases with no gene match: 5. Germline V lookup: CDR1 SGHTA, CDR2 FQGTGA. The CDR3 extends over 13 amino acids. For the CDR3, the DNA is TGTGCCAGCAGCCGGGGGGACCGGTACGAGCAGTACTTC. Its protein is CASSRGDRYEQYF. Based on the CDR3 plus reference TRBV7-3 and TRBJ2-7, the full variable domain is GAGVSQTPSNKVTEKGKYVELRCDPISGHTALYWYRQSLGQGPEFLIYFQGTGAADDSGLPNDRFFAVRPEGSVSTLKIQRTERGDSAVYLCASSRGDRYEQYFGPGTRLTVT.

The chain uses TRBV4-1 and TRBJ2-5, with TRBD2 as a possible D gene (5 bases). The length of the CDR3 is 15 residues. V lost 0 bases and J lost 5, with 13 bases in between. Germline CDR1 is MGHRA and CDR2 is YSYEKL. In DNA form, the CDR3 reads TGCGCCAGCAGCCAAGATACGGGATTCGCGGAGACCCAGTACTTC. Protein product: CASSQDTGFAETQYF.

The V and J genes are TRBV19 and TRBJ2-3; 8 nucleotides agree with TRBD2. This CDR3 is 15 amino acids long. CDR1 and CDR2 (germline): LNHDA, SQIVND (reference sequence). Germline trimming cut 3 bases from V and 6 bases from J; bases unmatched to any gene: 8. The CDR3 DNA sequence: TGTGCCAGTAGTATCCCGGGGGGGCTCTCGGATACGCAGTATTTT. As protein: CASSIPGGLSDTQYF.

The chain uses TRBV7-2 and TRBJ2-5; 12 nucleotides line up with TRBD2. The CDR3 length is 15 residues. Germline trimming cut 5 bases from V and 5 bases from J; bases unmatched to any gene: 6. Germline lookup yields CDR1 SGHTA and CDR2 FQGNSA. The CDR3 sequence is CASSTLAGGRETQYF. In nucleotides, the CDR3 is TGTGCCAGCAGCACTCTAGCGGGGGGGCGTGAGACCCAGTACTTC.

This chain connects TRBV19 to TRBJ2-1; 7 positions match TRBD2. Germline CDR1 reads LNHDA; CDR2 reads SQIVND (reference sequence). The CDR3 totals 13 residues. The junction had 11 bases not matched to a gene; V was cut back by 8 bases and J by 10 bases. The CDR3 nucleotides read TGTGCCAGTGGGACCGGGACTATCGGCGAGCAGTTCTTC. The encoded protein is CASGTGTIGEQFF.

In DNA, the CDR3 is TGTGCCAGCAGCGACCGGGACAGGGGGCCGGATACGCAGTATTTT. This translates into CASSDRDRGPDTQYF. V gene TRBV2 combines with J gene TRBJ2-3, with 12 bases fitting TRBD1. The germline CDR1 and CDR2 sequences are SNHLY and FYNNEI. The CDR3 sequence is 15 residues long. The trim removed 6 bases at V and 6 bases at J, leaving 7 bases unmatched.

This chain uses TRBV24-1 with TRBJ2-2; 8 bases map to TRBD1. Germline loops: CDR1 KGHDR, CDR2 SFDVKD. With V trimmed by 7 bases and J by 6 bases, 0 bases remained unmatched. The CDR3 runs to 12 residues. The CDR3 sequence is CATRTGAGELFF. Written as DNA, the CDR3 is TGTGCCACCAGGACAGGGGCCGGGGAGCTGTTTTTT.

The CDR3, as DNA: TGTGCCAGCAGCTACCCTAGCGGGGGGCGCACAGATACGCAGTATTTT. Protein: CASSYPSGGRTDTQYF. V gene TRBV5-4 combines with J gene TRBJ2-3; 11 nucleotides line up with TRBD2. Trimming cost V 3 bases and J 1 base; bases outside gene matches: 4. This CDR3 contains 16 residues. Germline CDR1 and CDR2: SGHNT and YYREEE (reference sequence).

V gene TRBV27 combines with J gene TRBJ1-1; D is undetermined. Germline V gives CDR1 MNHEY, CDR2 SMNVEV (reference sequence). The CDR3 totals 11 residues. With 6 bases removed from V and 8 bases from J, the gap between germline ends came to 10 bases. The CDR3 DNA is TGTGCCAGCAGCCCCCCGGGGGAAGCTTTCTTT. This encodes CASSPPGEAFF.

The gene calls are TRBV5-1 and TRBJ1-6; 9 positions agree with TRBD1. The V segment lost 4 bases and the J segment 9 bases; nucleotides outside the gene matches: 14. CDR1 and CDR2 (germline): SGHRS, YFSETQ. There are 17 residues in the CDR3. DNA of the CDR3: TGCGCCAGCAGCGGCGGGACAGGGAACTTGGAGAGTTCACCCCTCCACTTT. It codes for CASSGGTGNLESSPLHF.

This clone showed up just a few times. The V and J genes are TRBV2 and TRBJ1-5, with 8 bases aligning to TRBD1. J lost 0 bases, V lost 7 bases, and 8 bases had no gene match. Per germline, CDR1 SNHLY and CDR2 FYNNEI. This CDR3 has 16 residues. This chain's CDR3 is CASTRDRTNSNQPQHF. The DNA of the CDR3 is TGTGCCAGCACCAGGGACAGGACGAATAGCAATCAGCCCCAGCATTTT.

The V call is TRBV4-1, the J call TRBJ2-7, with TRBD1 identical over 11 bases. V dropped 4 bases and J dropped 2; count of bases not matched to a gene: 7. The CDR3 covers 16 residues. Germline V gene sequence: CDR1 MGHRA, CDR2 YSYEKL. CDR3: CASSLGQGAPTYEQYF. CDR3 coding DNA: TGCGCCAGCAGCCTTGGACAGGGGGCGCCGACCTACGAGCAGTACTTC.

The chain joins TRBV28 to TRBJ1-1, with D uncertain. The CDR3 is 15 residues long. From germline, CDR1 is MDHEN and CDR2 SYDVKM. Trimming shortened V by 4 bases and J by 5 bases, and 17 bases separated the two germline ends. CDR3 nucleotides: TGTGCCAGCAGTTCTGTGGGCATAAAGAAAACTGAAGCTTTCTTT. Translation gives CASSSVGIKKTEAFF.

This rearrangement joins TRBV4-1 to TRBJ1-1; a weak D match, TRBD1 (6 bases). V gave up 0 bases and J gave up 1 base, with 6 bases separating them. This CDR3 is built from 14 residues. CDR1 and CDR2 from the germline V gene are MGHRA and YSYEKL. CDR3 sequence (DNA): TGCGCCAGCAGCCAAGAACAGGGGAACACTGAAGCTTTCTTT. Residues: CASSQEQGNTEAFF.

The chain couples TRBV7-6 to TRBJ2-3; TRBD2 is a possible D gene (5 bases). The CDR3 sequence is 16 residues long. CDR1 is SGHVS and CDR2 is FNYEAQ in the germline V gene. Trimming removed 1 base from V and 0 bases from J, with 11 bases in between. The CDR3 protein is CASSLDAGVSTDTQYF. CDR3 nucleotide sequence: TGTGCCAGCAGCTTAGACGCCGGGGTGAGCACAGATACGCAGTATTTT.

J is TRBJ2-6 and V is TRBV5-4; perhaps TRBD2 as D (6 bases). CDR1 is SGHNT, CDR2 YYREEE, per germline (reference sequence). This CDR3 is built from 15 residues. The V and J ends lost 1 base and 4 bases respectively, with 9 bases between them. The CDR3 region is CASSLPGVGANVLTF. In nucleotides, the CDR3 is TGTGCCAGCAGCTTGCCGGGGGTGGGGGCCAACGTCCTGACTTTC.